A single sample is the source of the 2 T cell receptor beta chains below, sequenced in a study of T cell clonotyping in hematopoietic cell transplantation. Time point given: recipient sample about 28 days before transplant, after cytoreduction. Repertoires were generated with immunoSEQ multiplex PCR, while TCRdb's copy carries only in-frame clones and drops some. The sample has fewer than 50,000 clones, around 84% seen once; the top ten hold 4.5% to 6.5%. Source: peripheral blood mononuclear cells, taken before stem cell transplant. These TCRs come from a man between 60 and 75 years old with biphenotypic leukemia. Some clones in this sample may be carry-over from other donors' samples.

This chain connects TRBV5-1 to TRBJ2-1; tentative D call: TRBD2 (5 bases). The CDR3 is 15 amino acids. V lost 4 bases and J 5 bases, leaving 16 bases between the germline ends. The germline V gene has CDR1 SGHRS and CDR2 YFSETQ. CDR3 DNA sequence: TGCGCCAGCAGCCCCCGCGGGCGGGCCGACAATGAGCAGTTCTTC. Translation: CASSPRGRADNEQFF.

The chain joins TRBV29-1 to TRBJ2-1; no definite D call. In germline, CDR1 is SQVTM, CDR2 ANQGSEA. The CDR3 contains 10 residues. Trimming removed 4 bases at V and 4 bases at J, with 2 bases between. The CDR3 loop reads CSVAYNEQFF. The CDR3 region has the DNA TGCAGCGTTGCTTACAATGAGCAGTTCTTC.